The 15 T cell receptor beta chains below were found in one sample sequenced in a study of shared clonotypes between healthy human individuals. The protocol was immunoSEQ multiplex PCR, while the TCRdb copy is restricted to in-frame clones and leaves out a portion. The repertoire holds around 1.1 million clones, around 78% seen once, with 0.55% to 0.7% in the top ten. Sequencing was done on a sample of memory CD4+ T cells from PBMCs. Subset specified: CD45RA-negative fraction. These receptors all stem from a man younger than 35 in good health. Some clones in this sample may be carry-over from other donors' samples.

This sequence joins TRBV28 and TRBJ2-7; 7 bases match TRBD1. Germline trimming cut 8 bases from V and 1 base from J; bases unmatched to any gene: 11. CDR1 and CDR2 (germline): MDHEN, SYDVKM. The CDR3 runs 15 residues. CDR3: CASDHTGARSYEQYF. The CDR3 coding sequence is TGTGCCAGCGATCACACAGGGGCCAGGTCCTACGAGCAGTACTTC. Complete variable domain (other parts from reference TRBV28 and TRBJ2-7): DVKVTQSSRYLVKRTGEKVFLECVQDMDHENMFWYRQDPGLGLRLIYFSYDVKMKEKGDIPEGYSVSREKKERFSLILESASTNQTSMYLCASDHTGARSYEQYFGPGTRLTVT.

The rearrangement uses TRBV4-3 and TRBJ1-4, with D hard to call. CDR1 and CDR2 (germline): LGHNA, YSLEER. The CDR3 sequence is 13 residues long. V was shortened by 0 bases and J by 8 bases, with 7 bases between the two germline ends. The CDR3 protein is CASSQDREEKLFF. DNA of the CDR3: TGCGCCAGCAGCCAAGATCGGGAAGAAAAACTGTTTTTT.

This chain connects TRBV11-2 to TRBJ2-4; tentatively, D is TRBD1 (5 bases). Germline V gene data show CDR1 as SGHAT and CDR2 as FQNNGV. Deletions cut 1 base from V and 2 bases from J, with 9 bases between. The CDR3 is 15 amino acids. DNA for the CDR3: TGTGCCAGCAGCTTAGTAAGGGGTACCAAAAACATTCAGTACTTC. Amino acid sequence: CASSLVRGTKNIQYF.

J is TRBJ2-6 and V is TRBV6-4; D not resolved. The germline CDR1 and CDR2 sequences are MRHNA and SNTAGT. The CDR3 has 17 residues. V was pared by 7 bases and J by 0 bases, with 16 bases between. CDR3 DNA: TGTGCCAGCATTCCCCAGGAGATATACTCTGGGGCCAACGTCCTGACTTTC. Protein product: CASIPQEIYSGANVLTF.

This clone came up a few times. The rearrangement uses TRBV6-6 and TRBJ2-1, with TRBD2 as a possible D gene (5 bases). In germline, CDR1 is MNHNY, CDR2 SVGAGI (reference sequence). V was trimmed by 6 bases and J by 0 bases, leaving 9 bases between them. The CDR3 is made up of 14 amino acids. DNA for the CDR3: TGTGCCAGCAGAATGGGGAGCTCCTACAATGAGCAGTTCTTC. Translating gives CASRMGSSYNEQFF.

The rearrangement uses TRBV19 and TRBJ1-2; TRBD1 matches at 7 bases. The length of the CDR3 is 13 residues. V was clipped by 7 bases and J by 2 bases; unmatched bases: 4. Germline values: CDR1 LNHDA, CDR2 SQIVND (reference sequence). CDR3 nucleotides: TGTGCCAGTACCACGGACAGGAACTATGGCTACACCTTC. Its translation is CASTTDRNYGYTF. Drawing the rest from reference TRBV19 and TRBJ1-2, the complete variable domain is DGGITQSPKYLFRKEGQNVTLSCEQNLNHDAMYWYRQDPGQGLRLIYYSQIVNDFQKGDIAEGYSVSREKKESFPLTVTSAQKNPTAFYLCASTTDRNYGYTFGSGTRLTVV.

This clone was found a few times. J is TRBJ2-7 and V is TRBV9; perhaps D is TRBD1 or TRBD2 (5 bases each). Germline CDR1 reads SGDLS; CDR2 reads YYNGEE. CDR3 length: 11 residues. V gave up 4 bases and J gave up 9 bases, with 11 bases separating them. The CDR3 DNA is TGTGCCAGCAGCCCCGGGACGATGCAGTACTTC. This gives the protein CASSPGTMQYF.

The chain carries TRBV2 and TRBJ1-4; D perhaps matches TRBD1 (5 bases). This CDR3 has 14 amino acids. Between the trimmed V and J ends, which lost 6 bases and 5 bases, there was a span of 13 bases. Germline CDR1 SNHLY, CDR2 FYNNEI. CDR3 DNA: TGTGCCAGCAGGAGGTTTGAGGGGAATGAAAAACTGTTTTTT. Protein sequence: CASRRFEGNEKLFF.

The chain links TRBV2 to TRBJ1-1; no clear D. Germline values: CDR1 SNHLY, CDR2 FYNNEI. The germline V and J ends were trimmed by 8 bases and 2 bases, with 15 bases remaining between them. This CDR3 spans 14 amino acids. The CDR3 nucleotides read TGTGCCAGCCATATTTCCGAGGTTAACACTGAAGCTTTCTTT. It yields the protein CASHISEVNTEAFF.

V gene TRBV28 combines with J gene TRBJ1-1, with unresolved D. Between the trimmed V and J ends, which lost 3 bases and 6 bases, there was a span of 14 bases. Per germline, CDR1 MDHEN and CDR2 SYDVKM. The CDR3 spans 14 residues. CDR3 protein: CASSFGVNWSEAFF. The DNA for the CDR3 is TGTGCCAGCAGTTTTGGGGTGAACTGGTCTGAAGCTTTCTTT.

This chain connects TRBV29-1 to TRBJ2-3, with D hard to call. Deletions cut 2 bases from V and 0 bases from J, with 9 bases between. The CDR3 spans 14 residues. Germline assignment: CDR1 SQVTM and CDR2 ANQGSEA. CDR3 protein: CSVERYSSTDTQYF. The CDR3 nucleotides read TGCAGCGTTGAAAGGTATTCCAGCACAGATACGCAGTATTTT.

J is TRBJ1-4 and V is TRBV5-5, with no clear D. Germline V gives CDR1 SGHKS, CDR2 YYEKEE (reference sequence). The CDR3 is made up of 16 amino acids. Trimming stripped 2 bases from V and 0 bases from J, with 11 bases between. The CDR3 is CASSFRRAATNEKLFF. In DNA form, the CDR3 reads TGTGCCAGCAGCTTTAGAAGGGCAGCAACTAATGAAAAACTGTTTTTT.

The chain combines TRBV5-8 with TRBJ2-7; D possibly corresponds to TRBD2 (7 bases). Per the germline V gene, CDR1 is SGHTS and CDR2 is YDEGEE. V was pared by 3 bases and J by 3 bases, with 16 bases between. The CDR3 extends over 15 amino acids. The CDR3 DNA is TGTGCCAGCAGCTGGGGGGGCGAATTGATCTACGAGCAGTACTTC. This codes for CASSWGGELIYEQYF. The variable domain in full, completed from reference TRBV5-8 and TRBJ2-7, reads EAGVTQSPTHLIKTRGQQATLRCSPISGHTSVYWYQQALGLGLQFLLWYDEGEERNRGNFPPRFSGRQFPNYSSELNVNALELEDSALYLCASSWGGELIYEQYFGPGTRLTVT.

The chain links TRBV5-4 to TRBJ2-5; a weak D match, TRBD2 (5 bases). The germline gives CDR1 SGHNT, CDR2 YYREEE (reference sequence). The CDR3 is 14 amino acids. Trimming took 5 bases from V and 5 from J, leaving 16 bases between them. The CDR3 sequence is CASRPTRDGETQYF. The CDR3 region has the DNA TGTGCCAGCAGACCAACTAGGGATGGGGAGACCCAGTACTTC.

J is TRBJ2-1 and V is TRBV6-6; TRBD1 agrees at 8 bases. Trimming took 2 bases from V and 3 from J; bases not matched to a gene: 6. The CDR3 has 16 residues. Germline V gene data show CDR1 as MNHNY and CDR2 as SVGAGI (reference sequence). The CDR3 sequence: CASSYPGGVVYNEQFF. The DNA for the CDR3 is TGTGCCAGCAGTTACCCAGGGGGCGTAGTCTACAATGAGCAGTTCTTC.